These T cell receptor beta chains were read from a single sample in a study of molecular identifiers for immune sequencing clone quantification. TCRdb independently ran MiXCR on the PCR reads; one entry per CDR3 protein. This sample has hundreds of thousands of distinct CDR3 sequences, with less than 30% found just once. Sequencing input: naive CD8+ T cells from blood, with Jurkat cell RNA spiked in. Receptors originate from a human donor in good health. Some libraries in this study had Jurkat cell RNA spiked in. CDR3s include the opening cysteine and the closing phenylalanine or tryptophan. A D gene is named only where the DNA matches it firmly. Only some rows state a clone size, as once, few, many or a class for expanded clones.

CDR3aa,CDR3nt,j_gene,d_gene,v_gene,len,abundance
CASSPTADTEAFF,TGTGCCAGCAGCCCGACGGCGGACACTGAAGCTTTCTTT,TRBJ1-1,NA,TRBV7-9,13,many
CASSEGQGMDEQFF,TGTGCCAGCAGCGAAGGACAGGGGATGGATGAGCAGTTCTTC,TRBJ2-1,TRBD1,TRBV7-9,14,few
CATSRVRSGSTDPQYF,TGTGCCACCAGCAGAGTTCGTAGCGGATCCACCGATCCGCAGTATTTT,TRBJ2-3,NA,TRBV15,16,NA
CASSLWTGGSTGELFF,TGTGCCAGCAGTTTATGGACAGGGGGTTCCACCGGGGAGCTGTTTTTT,TRBJ2-2,TRBD1,TRBV27,16,NA
CASSETGQETQYF,TGTGCCAGCAGTGAAACTGGTCAAGAGACCCAGTACTTC,TRBJ2-5,NA,TRBV2,13,many
CAINSDRADEQFF,TGTGCCATCAATTCGGACAGGGCCGATGAGCAGTTCTTC,TRBJ2-1,TRBD1,TRBV10-3,13,few
CASSSYSGSLMNEQPF,TGTGCCAGCAGTTCCTATAGCGGGAGCTTGATGAATGAGCAGCCCTTC,TRBJ2-1,TRBD2,TRBV6-6,16,NA
CAISDREDTEAFF,TGTGCCATCAGTGATCGGGAAGACACTGAAGCTTTCTTT,TRBJ1-1,NA,TRBV10-3,13,many
CASSRLAGAPDTQYF,TGTGCCAGCAGTCGACTAGCGGGGGCCCCAGATACGCAGTATTTT,TRBJ2-3,TRBD2,TRBV6-5,15,many
CATSREHSTDTQYF,TGTGCCACCAGCAGAGAGCATAGCACAGATACGCAGTATTTT,TRBJ2-3,NA,TRBV15,14,many
CASSLRAGENSLLHF,TGTGCCAGCAGCTTAAGGGCGGGGGAGAATTCACTCCTCCACTTT,TRBJ1-6,NA,TRBV7-9,15,NA
CASSPGLAGTDTNEQFF,TGTGCCAGCAGCCCGGGACTAGCGGGTACCGACACCAATGAGCAGTTCTTC,TRBJ2-1,TRBD2,TRBV28,17,few
CASSPLMGGSSYEQYF,TGTGCCAGCAGTCCACTTATGGGAGGCAGCTCCTACGAGCAGTACTTC,TRBJ2-7,NA,TRBV28,16,many
CASTTGTGFVDEQFF,TGTGCCAGTACCACCGGGACAGGGTTTGTCGATGAGCAGTTCTTC,TRBJ2-1,TRBD1,TRBV19,15,NA
CASSQDSLTDTQYF,TGTGCCAGCAGCCAAGACAGCCTCACAGATACGCAGTATTTT,TRBJ2-3,NA,TRBV4-2,14,few
CASSFNPSDEQYF,TGTGCCAGCAGCTTTAACCCGTCGGACGAGCAGTACTTC,TRBJ2-7,NA,TRBV7-9,13,NA
CASSLTGHANYGYTF,TGTGCCAGCAGTTTGACAGGACATGCTAACTATGGCTACACCTTC,TRBJ1-2,NA,TRBV6-6,15,many
CASRDRGGSYEQYF,TGTGCCAGTAGGGATCGCGGGGGGTCCTACGAGCAGTACTTC,TRBJ2-7,TRBD2,TRBV19,14,few
CASSLGQISGNTIYF,TGTGCCAGCAGTCTAGGACAGATCTCTGGAAACACCATATATTTT,TRBJ1-3,NA,TRBV5-3,15,NA
CASSEGHLGTEAFF,TGTGCCAGCAGCGAGGGGCACTTGGGGACTGAAGCTTTCTTT,TRBJ1-1,NA,TRBV6-5,14,NA
CASSGRDHLRVPMIRQPQHF,TGTGCCAGCAGTGGCCGAGACCACCTCCGAGTCCCTATGATTCGTCAGCCCCAGCATTTT,TRBJ1-5,NA,TRBV25-1,20,few
CASSYFPVNYEPSF,TGTGCCAGCAGTTACTTCCCAGTCAACTACGAGCCGTCCTTC,TRBJ2-7,NA,TRBV6-6,14,NA
CASRCQRRRSPLHF,TGTGCCAGCAGGTGTCAACGCAGACGATCACCCCTCCACTTT,TRBJ1-6,NA,TRBV21-1,14,NA
CASSPQGDNSPLHF,TGTGCCAGCAGCCCCCAGGGGGATAATTCACCCCTCCACTTT,TRBJ1-6,TRBD1,TRBV7-2,14,few
CASSLVVWRGGEDEQYF,TGTGCCAGCAGCTTAGTAGTTTGGCGGGGCGGGGAGGACGAGCAGTACTTC,TRBJ2-7,NA,TRBV11-2,17,NA
CASSQDRGHTEAFF,TGCGCCAGCAGCCAAGACAGGGGTCACACTGAAGCTTTCTTT,TRBJ1-1,NA,TRBV4-3,14,many